This T cell receptor (beta chain) was sequenced during a study of T-cell memory formation after mild COVID-19. Study findings and constraints: Contracting CD4+ clones lay largely in CM and EM, with CD8+ ones residing in EMRA.

Concerning this clonotype: The antigen is unknown.

TCRdb re-analysed the 5' RACE reads in MiXCR, keeping a single row per CDR3 protein. The sample includes about 45,000 distinct CDR3 sequences, 8% to 10% seen only once; the top ten take approximately 10%. This receptor was obtained from an adult woman who had mild COVID-19 (a few samples of this study predate the infection). Cell type and time point are not known. Sequencing used PBMCs or a T cell subset sorted from them (not recorded which).

The DNA of the CDR3 is TGTGCCAGCAGCCCGTTGAATGTGGTGGGCACAGATACGCAGTATTTT. This sequence encodes CASSPLNVVGTDTQYF. The chain has TRBV7-2 and TRBJ2-3; D gene unclear. Per the germline V gene, CDR1 is SGHTA and CDR2 is FQGNSA. The germline V and J ends were trimmed by 5 bases and 1 base, with 16 bases remaining between them. CDR3 length: 16 amino acids.